Each of the 29 T cell receptor beta chains below was sequenced from the same sample in a study of post-analysis software for immune sequencing data. Notes on the study in general: TRBV segments more frequent in patients than in controls numbered about five and included TRBV5-6, TRBV5-1 and TRBV20-1.

Antigens for these TCRs are unknown. Included in the TCR beta cDNA libraries were unique molecular identifiers. TCRdb redid the calling of the PCR reads with MiXCR, one entry per CDR3 protein. The data hold roughly 410,000 distinct CDR3 sequences, with about a third observed a single time. What was sequenced was blood. Source of these receptors: a girl between 5 and 17 years old with multiple sclerosis.

The CDR3 coding sequence is TGTGCCAGCAGTGGGGGACAGAGGGAGACCCAGTACTTC. Its translation: CASSGGQRETQYF. The V gene is TRBV12-3 or TRBV12-4, the J gene TRBJ2-5; 7 bases are a match to TRBD1. V trimming: 5 bases; J trimming: 5 bases; junction bases outside the gene matches: 5. The CDR3 contains 13 residues.

The CDR3 DNA reads TGCAGCGTTGGTCAGGGAACCGGGGAGCTGTTTTTT. Translated: CSVGQGTGELFF. This sequence joins TRBV29-1 and TRBJ2-2; a weak D match, TRBD1 (5 bases). V lost 4 bases to trimming and J lost 5 bases, with 8 bases between them. CDR3 size: 12 residues. Germline-derived CDR1 and CDR2 are SQVTM and ANQGSEA.

The CDR3 loop is CASSLVPGREQYF. CDR3 DNA: TGCGCCAGCAGCTTGGTTCCAGGGCGCGAGCAGTACTTC. V and J are TRBV5-1 and TRBJ2-7, with a weak D call TRBD1 (5 bases). CDR3 size: 13 residues. V shed 0 bases and J shed 6 bases, with 10 bases lying between them. Germline lookup yields CDR1 SGHRS and CDR2 YFSETQ.

This clonotype has just a few counts. This chain connects TRBV18 to TRBJ2-1; D is uncertain. The CDR3 covers 13 residues. CDR1 and CDR2 from the germline V gene are KGHSH and LQKENI. The V and J ends lost 2 bases and 3 bases respectively, with 5 bases between them. CDR3 protein: CASSPKGYNEQFF. The DNA for the CDR3 is TGTGCCAGCTCACCAAAGGGCTACAATGAGCAGTTCTTC.

The rearrangement joins TRBV4-3 to TRBJ2-3; 7 bases are shared with TRBD1. The V segment lost 4 bases and the J segment 1 base; nucleotides outside the gene matches: 14. The CDR3 runs to 18 residues. Germline lookup yields CDR1 LGHNA and CDR2 YSLEER. The CDR3 sequence: CASSLRSYRQGGTDTQYF. CDR3 in DNA: TGCGCCAGCAGCCTAAGATCTTACCGACAGGGCGGCACAGATACGCAGTATTTT.

This chain connects TRBV5-1 to TRBJ1-4; no definite D call. Looked up from germline, CDR1 is SGHRS and CDR2 is YFSETQ. Between the trimmed V and J ends, which lost 6 bases and 8 bases, there was a span of 14 bases. This CDR3 region has 13 residues. The CDR3 here is CASTSEAREKLFF. The CDR3 DNA follows: TGCGCCAGCACCAGTGAGGCTCGGGAAAAACTGTTTTTT.

The V and J genes are TRBV19 and TRBJ2-1, with TRBD1 identical over 9 bases. CDR3 length: 16 residues. CDR1 and CDR2 (germline): LNHDA, SQIVND (reference sequence). Germline trimming cut 0 bases from V and 4 bases from J; bases unmatched to any gene: 4. CDR3 protein: CASSIDQGTGYNEQFF. CDR3 nucleotide sequence: TGTGCCAGTAGTATAGATCAGGGGACAGGGTACAATGAGCAGTTCTTC.

This clonotype was counted between two and nine times. The chain combines TRBV7-2 with TRBJ2-7, with a weak D call TRBD2 (5 bases). This CDR3 is 15 amino acids long. V dropped 3 bases and J dropped 10 bases, with 22 bases sitting between them. The germline gives CDR1 SGHTA, CDR2 FQGNSA. The CDR3 reads CASSLDLGISQPQYF. Written as DNA, the CDR3 is TGTGCCAGCAGCTTGGACCTCGGGATTAGCCAACCTCAGTACTTC.

The rearrangement joins TRBV5-5 to TRBJ2-5; tentative D call: TRBD1 (6 bases). V lost 3 bases and J lost 1, with 13 bases in between. CDR3 length: 15 amino acids. The germline V gene has CDR1 SGHKS and CDR2 YYEKEE (reference sequence). The CDR3: CASSYLQGRQETQYF. DNA for the CDR3: TGTGCCAGCAGCTACCTACAGGGCCGCCAAGAGACCCAGTACTTC.

J is TRBJ1-2 and V is TRBV12-3 or TRBV12-4; D is unresolved. The V end lost 2 bases, the J end lost 5 bases, and 12 bases lay between the germline ends. This CDR3 has 14 amino acids. The CDR3 nucleotides are TGTGCCAGCAGTTTAAGGCGCTTGCCTTATGGCTACACCTTC. Its translation is CASSLRRLPYGYTF.

This clonotype was seen a handful of times. J is TRBJ1-1 and V is TRBV12-3 or TRBV12-4; D perhaps matches TRBD1 (6 bases). This CDR3 comprises 15 residues. The V end was cut by 6 bases, the J end by 0 bases, with 14 bases between. Here the CDR3 reads CASRPGATVNTEAFF. In nucleotides, the CDR3 is TGTGCCAGCAGACCGGGGGCCACTGTGAACACTGAAGCTTTCTTT.

This clonotype was picked up a small number of times. The V gene is TRBV28, the J gene TRBJ2-7, with 10 bases matching TRBD1. The CDR3 totals 17 residues. With 6 bases clipped from V and 4 bases from J, the junction kept 15 bases outside the gene matches. CDR1 and CDR2 (germline): MDHEN, SYDVKM. The CDR3 bases are TGTGCCAGCAGCCTAGGAACTACCGGGACAGGGGTTTACGAGCAGTACTTC. Amino acid sequence: CASSLGTTGTGVYEQYF.

The chain employs TRBV6-2 or TRBV6-3 and TRBJ1-2; D call uncertain. CDR3 length: 15 amino acids. The V gene lost 0 bases and the J gene lost 3 bases, with 11 bases spanning the gap. Germline assignment: CDR1 MNHEY and CDR2 SVGEGT. DNA for the CDR3: TGTGCCAGCAGTTACTCGATCCCCGGGGACTATGGCTACACCTTC. This gives the protein CASSYSIPGDYGYTF.

A word on this clonotype: It is likely a read error, because the conserved phenylalanine at the end of the CDR3 is missing. The J gene is TRBJ1-2, the V gene TRBV12-3 or TRBV12-4, with 8 bases fitting TRBD1. V was pared by 3 bases and J by 7 bases, with 7 bases of the junction left unmatched. The CDR3 runs 14 residues. CDR3 DNA sequence: TGTGCCAGCAGTTTTGACAGGGGAATAGGTGGCTACACCATC. This codes for CASSFDRGIGGYTI.

This clonotype was counted only a few times. This chain joins TRBV6-5 and TRBJ1-2; no reliable D call. The germline V gene encodes CDR1 MNHEY and CDR2 SVGAGI. The CDR3 runs to 14 residues. V dropped 0 bases and J dropped 5 bases, with 10 bases sitting between them. CDR3 protein: CASSYSVGWYGYTF. The CDR3 DNA sequence: TGTGCCAGCAGTTACTCAGTAGGGTGGTATGGCTACACCTTC.

This clonotype showed up just a few times. The rearrangement uses TRBV11-1 and TRBJ2-3; TRBD2 aligns across 9 bases. V was pared by 2 bases and J by 5 bases, with 5 bases of the junction left unmatched. The length of the CDR3 is 15 residues. CDR1 and CDR2 (germline): SGHAT, FQDESV (reference sequence). CDR3 protein: CASSLPGLAGDTQYF. Here the CDR3 DNA reads TGTGCCAGCAGCTTACCGGGACTAGCAGGAGATACGCAGTATTTT.

This chain joins TRBV27 and TRBJ2-1, with TRBD2 identical over 13 bases. Germline V gene lookup returns CDR1 MNHEY and CDR2 SMNVEV (reference sequence). The CDR3 sequence is 14 residues long. V shed 9 bases, J shed 7 bases, and the junction held 6 bases outside the gene matches. CDR3 in DNA: TGTGCCAGTGGGGGACTAGCGGGGAATAATGAGCAGTTCTTC. Translated: CASGGLAGNNEQFF.

J is TRBJ1-5 and V is TRBV4-1, with 10 nucleotides matching TRBD1. After removal of 0 bases from V and 5 bases from J, the junction contained 4 bases not matched to a gene. The V gene's germline CDR1 is MGHRA and CDR2 YSYEKL. There are 16 residues in the CDR3. CDR3 loop: CASSQEGGTGDQPQHF. Written as DNA, the CDR3 is TGCGCCAGCAGCCAAGAGGGAGGGACAGGGGATCAGCCCCAGCATTTT.

This clonotype was counted between two and nine times. The chain couples TRBV12-3 or TRBV12-4 to TRBJ1-1, with D possibly matching TRBD1 (5 bases). The CDR3 length is 14 residues. Trimming took off 5 bases at V and 1 base at J, with 11 bases between the two ends. For the CDR3, the DNA is TGTGCCAGCAGTACAACGACAGAGAACACTGAAGCTTTCTTT. Translated: CASSTTTENTEAFF.

This clonotype turned up a few times. The gene calls are TRBV6-2 or TRBV6-3 and TRBJ1-1; TRBD1 might be the D (5 bases). From germline, CDR1 is MNHEY and CDR2 SVGEGT. This CDR3 is built from 14 residues. Trimming removed 7 bases from V and 2 bases from J, with 14 bases in between. The CDR3 nucleotides read TGTGCCAGCACGTGGATCGGGGGTAACACTGAAGCTTTCTTT. Its protein product is CASTWIGGNTEAFF.

This clonotype occurred a few times. V usage is TRBV6-1 and J usage is TRBJ2-5; D gene ambiguous. Trimming removed 6 bases from V and 2 bases from J, with 16 bases in between. The CDR3 is made up of 15 amino acids. Germline V gene sequence: CDR1 MNHNS, CDR2 SASEGT. CDR3 loop: CASRKVKDAQETQYF. CDR3 sequence (DNA): TGTGCCAGCAGGAAAGTTAAGGACGCTCAAGAGACCCAGTACTTC.

The rearrangement uses TRBV28 and TRBJ2-7, with 8 bases aligning to TRBD1. Germline loops: CDR1 MDHEN, CDR2 SYDVKM. V was pared by 6 bases and J by 7 bases, with 14 bases of the junction left unmatched. This CDR3 comprises 15 residues. The CDR3, as DNA: TGTGCCAGCAGGCTCTCAGGACAGGGTGGCGGGGAGCAGTACTTC. Translation: CASRLSGQGGGEQYF. Filled out from reference TRBV28 and TRBJ2-7, the complete variable domain reads DVKVTQSSRYLVKRTGEKVFLECVQDMDHENMFWYRQDPGLGLRLIYFSYDVKMKEKGDIPEGYSVSREKKERFSLILESASTNQTSMYLCASRLSGQGGGEQYFGPGTRLTVT.

V usage is TRBV24-1 and J usage is TRBJ1-2; TRBD1 matches at 9 bases. V was pared by 11 bases and J by 8 bases, with 5 bases of the junction left unmatched. The length of the CDR3 is 11 residues. Germline V gives CDR1 KGHDR, CDR2 SFDVKD. The CDR3 bases are TGTGCCATTTCGACAGGGGGAGGCTACACCTTC. Translation gives CAISTGGGYTF.

This clonotype was observed a few times. The V and J genes are TRBV4-3 and TRBJ2-1; TRBD2 agrees at 14 bases. The CDR3 is 18 amino acids. Trimming cost V 0 bases and J 2 bases; bases outside gene matches: 3. The germline CDR1 and CDR2 sequences are LGHNA and YSLEER. In nucleotides, the CDR3 is TGCGCCAGCAGCCAAGATGGGACTAGCGGGGGTACCTACAATGAGCAGTTCTTC. Translated, it gives CASSQDGTSGGTYNEQFF.

This clonotype has more than one count but fewer than ten. The chain combines TRBV7-3 with TRBJ2-3, with 11 bases aligning to TRBD2. Germline V CDR1 and CDR2: SGHTA, FQGTGA. The J segment lost 10 bases and the V segment lost 1 base, leaving 4 bases of the junction unmatched. The CDR3 is 14 residues long. The CDR3 sequence is CASSLMASGGPQYF. CDR3 DNA: TGTGCCAGCAGCTTAATGGCTAGCGGGGGGCCGCAGTATTTT.

The chain carries TRBV10-2 and TRBJ2-7, with a weak D call TRBD1 (5 bases). The length of the CDR3 is 17 residues. Germline-derived CDR1 and CDR2 are WSHSY and SAAADI. V was trimmed by 0 bases and J by 3 bases, leaving 18 bases between them. The CDR3 loop reads CASSESTASTANYEQYF. The CDR3 DNA is TGCGCCAGCAGTGAGTCGACAGCCTCCACCGCCAACTACGAGCAGTACTTC.

The genes are TRBV2 and TRBJ2-7; D unclear. Germline CDR1 SNHLY, CDR2 FYNNEI. Deletions cut 0 bases from V and 2 bases from J, with 8 bases between. CDR3 size: 14 residues. Here the CDR3 reads CASSEALQAYEQYF. The CDR3 DNA is TGTGCCAGCAGTGAAGCGCTTCAGGCCTACGAGCAGTACTTC. The full variable domain, rest sourced from reference TRBV2 and TRBJ2-7, is EPEVTQTPSHQVTQMGQEVILRCVPISNHLYFYWYRQILGQKVEFLVSFYNNEISEKSEIFDDQFSVERPDGSNFTLKIRSTKLEDSAMYFCASSEALQAYEQYFGPGTRLTVT.

The chain employs TRBV28 and TRBJ1-3; D is unresolved. The germline V gene encodes CDR1 MDHEN and CDR2 SYDVKM. Trimming cost V 6 bases and J 4 bases, with 4 bases left between them. The CDR3 totals 11 residues. The CDR3 nucleotides read TGTGCCAGCAGGGCAGGAAACACCATATATTTT. Protein sequence: CASRAGNTIYF. Using reference TRBV28 and TRBJ1-3 for the parts outside the CDR3, the full variable domain is DVKVTQSSRYLVKRTGEKVFLECVQDMDHENMFWYRQDPGLGLRLIYFSYDVKMKEKGDIPEGYSVSREKKERFSLILESASTNQTSMYLCASRAGNTIYFGEGSWLTVV.

The chain combines TRBV7-3 with TRBJ2-3; D call uncertain. Trimming cost V 2 bases and J 3 bases, with 9 bases left between them. Germline V CDR1 and CDR2: SGHTA, FQGTGA. The CDR3 spans 14 residues. CDR3 region: CASSLEFRTDTQYF. The CDR3 DNA follows: TGTGCCAGCAGCTTAGAGTTCCGTACAGATACGCAGTATTTT.